This T cell receptor beta chain emerged from a study of blood T cells in healthy people across ages. In the case of this clonotype: At one end, the junction sequence differs from germline, possibly due to a read error.

PBMCs, at least 6 million per sample, were isolated. A second PCR of 7 to 11 cycles used a sample-barcoded 5' primer and a J-beta primer mix. Every sample produced at least 2.5 million CDR3-containing paired-end reads. TCRdb itself ran the 5' RACE reads through MiXCR, one entry per CDR3 protein. The repertoire holds 850,000 to 1,000,000 distinct CDR3 sequences, with under 50% as singletons. The germline CDR1 and CDR2 sequences are SGHTA and FQGNSA. The CDR3 spans 13 residues. The receptor comes from a young man in good health. The sequenced sample consisted of blood. The rearrangement joins TRBV7-2 to TRBJ1-2; a weak D match, TRBD1 (6 bases). CDR3 sequence reads: CASSLDRVSGYAF. The CDR3 region has the DNA TGTGCCAGCAGCTTAGACAGGGTTTCCGGCTACGCCTTC.